These 14 T cell receptor beta chains originate from one sample sequenced in a study of CD8 T cells in ankylosing spondylitis. TCRdb passed the 5' RACE reads through MiXCR, listing each CDR3 protein once. The sample contains about 250,000 distinct CDR3 sequences, roughly 32% of which appear only once. Sequencing was performed on blood, either unsorted or a sorted T cell fraction (not recorded which). These receptor sequences come from a male donor with ankylosing spondylitis or in good health (not recorded which).

The CDR3 DNA reads TGTGCCAGCAGTGACCCTGGACTAGCTCCAGAGACCCAGTACTTC. This translates into CASSDPGLAPETQYF. The gene calls are TRBV25-1 and TRBJ2-5, with TRBD2 identical over 8 bases. CDR1 and CDR2 from the germline V gene are MGHDK and SYGVNS. The CDR3 covers 15 residues. After removal of 3 bases from V and 4 bases from J, the junction contained 7 bases not matched to a gene.

In this sample, this clonotype turned up a few times. The V gene is TRBV12-3 or TRBV12-4, the J gene TRBJ2-2; perhaps TRBD2 as D (5 bases). Trimming pared 4 bases from V and 0 bases from J, leaving 18 bases between. The CDR3 sequence is 18 residues long. CDR3 loop: CASSSSGGRYTNTGELFF. The CDR3 coding sequence is TGTGCCAGCAGTTCCAGTGGAGGACGATACACGAACACCGGGGAGCTGTTTTTT.

The CDR3 nucleotides are TGTGCCAGCAGTTTGTTCAGGGGGAGGGGCGAGCAGTACTTC. This sequence encodes CASSLFRGRGEQYF. This chain joins TRBV28 and TRBJ2-7; the D gene could be TRBD1 or TRBD2 (7 bases each). The V end was cut by 3 bases, the J end by 6 bases, with 15 bases between. Germline loops: CDR1 MDHEN, CDR2 SYDVKM. This CDR3 has 14 amino acids.

The chain uses TRBV20-1 and TRBJ2-3, with 8 bases matching TRBD2. The trim removed 3 bases at V and 0 bases at J, leaving 5 bases unmatched. CDR3 length: 15 amino acids. Germline CDR1 is DFQATT and CDR2 is SNEGSKA (reference sequence). CDR3 loop: CSASEAGASTDTQYF. The CDR3 DNA sequence: TGCAGTGCTAGTGAAGCGGGGGCCAGCACAGATACGCAGTATTTT.

In its sample, this clonotype was seen a few times. The chain couples TRBV12-3 or TRBV12-4 to TRBJ1-1; weak D call: TRBD1 (5 bases). The V gene lost 5 bases and the J gene lost 2 bases, with 15 bases spanning the gap. The CDR3 has 15 amino acids. The CDR3 protein is CASSPSAGRNTEAFF. For the CDR3, the DNA is TGTGCCAGCAGTCCCTCCGCAGGGAGAAACACTGAAGCTTTCTTT.

J is TRBJ2-7 and V is TRBV5-6; TRBD2 might be the D (6 bases). CDR3 length: 15 residues. Between the trimmed V and J ends, which lost 4 bases and 2 bases, there was a span of 16 bases. Germline CDR1 SGHDT, CDR2 YYEEEE. This CDR3 reads CASSPVGRETYEQYF. The CDR3 DNA is TGTGCCAGCAGCCCGGTAGGGCGGGAAACCTACGAGCAGTACTTC.

This clonotype has just a few counts. The chain employs TRBV20-1 and TRBJ2-7, with D possibly being TRBD1 (5 bases). The germline V gene encodes CDR1 DFQATT and CDR2 SNEGSKA (reference sequence). Trimming removed 7 bases at V and 0 bases at J, with 10 bases between. The CDR3 extends over 12 amino acids. The CDR3 here is CSGTDSSYEQYF. The CDR3 bases are TGCAGTGGAACCGACAGCTCCTACGAGCAGTACTTC.

This clonotype was observed a handful of times. The J gene is TRBJ2-2, the V gene TRBV12-3 or TRBV12-4; no definite D call. This CDR3 region has 16 residues. Trimming shortened V by 5 bases and J by 8 bases, and 21 bases separated the two germline ends. CDR3 protein: CASSRGPYSKGGELFF. As DNA, the CDR3 is TGTGCCAGCAGTCGTGGACCGTACAGTAAGGGAGGGGAGCTGTTTTTT.

DNA for the CDR3: TGTGCCATCAGGGTAGGGACTGACGCCTCCGAGACCCAGTACTTC. The encoded protein is CAIRVGTDASETQYF. The rearrangement joins TRBV10-3 to TRBJ2-5, with D perhaps TRBD2 (6 bases). Germline V gene lookup returns CDR1 ENHRY and CDR2 SYGVKD. CDR3 length: 15 residues. Between the trimmed V and J ends, which lost 6 bases and 5 bases, there was a span of 19 bases.

This clonotype was observed a handful of times. The V and J genes are TRBV12-3 or TRBV12-4 and TRBJ1-2; no firm D call. The CDR3 contains 12 residues. The ends were cut back, 3 bases at V and 4 bases at J, with 6 bases in the middle. The CDR3 sequence is CASSLGSYGYTF. CDR3 nucleotides: TGTGCCAGCAGTTTGGGGTCCTATGGCTACACCTTC.

This clonotype was counted only a few times. This chain uses TRBV5-1 with TRBJ2-3, with 11 positions matching TRBD2. Germline V gives CDR1 SGHRS, CDR2 YFSETQ. Trimming took 6 bases from V and 2 from J; bases not matched to a gene: 5. The CDR3 length is 15 residues. CDR3 DNA: TGCGCCAGCAAAGGGACTAGCGGCTACACAGATACGCAGTATTTT. This sequence encodes CASKGTSGYTDTQYF.

This clonotype was seen a few times. The rearrangement joins TRBV27 to TRBJ1-5; D perhaps matches TRBD1 (5 bases). Between the trimmed V and J ends, which lost 4 bases and 1 base, there was a span of 5 bases. CDR1 is MNHEY and CDR2 is SMNVEV in the germline V gene (reference sequence). The length of the CDR3 is 13 residues. CDR3 in DNA: TGTGCCAGCAGTTGGGACAGCAATCAGCCCCAGCATTTT. This translates into CASSWDSNQPQHF.

The chain carries TRBV5-6 and TRBJ2-1; the D is unclear. The CDR3 has 12 amino acids. Between the trimmed V and J ends, which lost 1 base and 3 bases, there was a span of 2 bases. From germline, CDR1 is SGHDT and CDR2 YYEEEE. The chain's CDR3 is CASSLSYNEQFF. The CDR3 DNA sequence: TGTGCCAGCAGCTTGAGCTACAATGAGCAGTTCTTC.

This chain uses TRBV5-1 with TRBJ2-3, with a weak D call TRBD2 (7 bases). Germline V gives CDR1 SGHRS, CDR2 YFSETQ. The V gene lost 2 bases and the J gene lost 4 bases, with 14 bases spanning the gap. This CDR3 spans 15 amino acids. The CDR3 bases are TGCGCCAGCAGCTTACCTCGGGGGGCTGCAGATACGCAGTATTTT. Amino acids: CASSLPRGAADTQYF.